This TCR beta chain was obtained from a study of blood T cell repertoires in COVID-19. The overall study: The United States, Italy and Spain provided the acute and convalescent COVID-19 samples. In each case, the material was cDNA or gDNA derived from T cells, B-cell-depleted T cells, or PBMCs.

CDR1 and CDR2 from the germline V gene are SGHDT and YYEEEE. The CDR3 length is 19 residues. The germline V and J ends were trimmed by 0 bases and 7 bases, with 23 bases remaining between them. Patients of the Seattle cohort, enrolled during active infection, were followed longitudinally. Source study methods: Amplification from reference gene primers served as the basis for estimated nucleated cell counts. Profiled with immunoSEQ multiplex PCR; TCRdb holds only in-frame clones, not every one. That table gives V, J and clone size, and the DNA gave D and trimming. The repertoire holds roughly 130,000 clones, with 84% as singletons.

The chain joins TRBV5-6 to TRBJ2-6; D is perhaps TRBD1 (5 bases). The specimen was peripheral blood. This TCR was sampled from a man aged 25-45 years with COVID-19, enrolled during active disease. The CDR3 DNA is TGTGCCAGCAGCTTGGCAGGGCGGAGATCCTTCTCTTATGCCAACGTCCTGACTTTC. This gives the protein CASSLAGRRSFSYANVLTF.